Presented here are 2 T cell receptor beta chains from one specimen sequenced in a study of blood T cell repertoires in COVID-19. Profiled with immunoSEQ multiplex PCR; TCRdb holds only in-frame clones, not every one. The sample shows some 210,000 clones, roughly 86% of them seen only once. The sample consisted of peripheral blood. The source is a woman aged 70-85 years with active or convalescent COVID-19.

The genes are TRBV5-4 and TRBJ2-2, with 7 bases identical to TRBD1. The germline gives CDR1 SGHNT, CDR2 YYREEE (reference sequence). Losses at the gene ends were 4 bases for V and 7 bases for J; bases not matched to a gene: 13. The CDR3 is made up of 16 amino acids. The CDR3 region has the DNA TGTGCCAGCAGCCCGCAACTGACAGGGTCGCTCGGGGAGCTGTTTTTT. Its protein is CASSPQLTGSLGELFF.

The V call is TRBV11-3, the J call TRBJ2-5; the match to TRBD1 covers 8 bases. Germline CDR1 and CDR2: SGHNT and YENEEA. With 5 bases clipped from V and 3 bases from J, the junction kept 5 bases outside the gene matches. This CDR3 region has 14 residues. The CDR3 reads CASSAQTGEETQYF. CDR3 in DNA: TGTGCCAGCAGCGCGCAGACAGGGGAAGAGACCCAGTACTTC.